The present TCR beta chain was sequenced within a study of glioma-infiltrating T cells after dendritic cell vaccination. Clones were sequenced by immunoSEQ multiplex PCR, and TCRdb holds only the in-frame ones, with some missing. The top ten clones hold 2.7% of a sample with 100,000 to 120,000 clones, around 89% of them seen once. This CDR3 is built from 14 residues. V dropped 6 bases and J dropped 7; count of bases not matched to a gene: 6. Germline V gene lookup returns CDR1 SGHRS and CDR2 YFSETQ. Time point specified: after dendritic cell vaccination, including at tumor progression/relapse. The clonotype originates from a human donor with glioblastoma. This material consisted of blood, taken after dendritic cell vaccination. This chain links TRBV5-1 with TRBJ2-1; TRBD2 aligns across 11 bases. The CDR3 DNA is TGCGCCAGCACCCTGACTAGCGGGATAAATGAGCAGTTCTTC. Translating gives CASTLTSGINEQFF.